The 14 T cell receptor beta chains in this list originate from one sample, sequenced in a study of PD-L1 blockade in urothelial cancer. Profiled with immunoSEQ multiplex PCR; TCRdb holds only in-frame clones, not every one. Among more than 45,000 clones, more than 65% were seen once, and the ten largest hold approximately 4%. The specimen was PBMCs, collected around atezolizumab (anti-PD-L1) treatment. These receptors were obtained from a man in his sixties or seventies with urothelial cancer.

The rearrangement uses TRBV5-1 and TRBJ2-3; a weak D match, TRBD2 (5 bases). Deletions cut 0 bases from V and 0 bases from J, with 11 bases between. CDR1 and CDR2 from the germline V gene are SGHRS and YFSETQ. There are 16 residues in the CDR3. CDR3: CASSLGVASSTDTQYF. DNA for the CDR3: TGCGCCAGCAGCTTGGGGGTAGCGTCTAGCACAGATACGCAGTATTTT.

The chain employs TRBV19 and TRBJ2-7, with 7 bases identical to TRBD1. Germline CDR1 and CDR2: LNHDA and SQIVND (reference sequence). Trimming took 3 bases from V and 3 from J; bases not matched to a gene: 11. CDR3 size: 16 residues. CDR3 region: CASSIRTGTVLYEQYF. The CDR3 bases are TGTGCCAGTAGTATCAGAACAGGGACAGTTCTCTACGAGCAGTACTTC.

The rearrangement joins TRBV15 to TRBJ1-2; tentative D call: TRBD1 (6 bases). CDR1 and CDR2 (germline): LNHNV, YYDKDF (reference sequence). This CDR3 spans 16 amino acids. V lost 5 bases and J lost 1, with 17 bases in between. The CDR3 nucleotides are TGTGCCACCAGCGGACTCAACAGGGAGCTTAACTATGGCTACACCTTC. This codes for CATSGLNRELNYGYTF.

This clone was found once. V usage is TRBV29-1 and J usage is TRBJ2-3; 8 bases align to TRBD2. The germline V gene encodes CDR1 SQVTM and CDR2 ANQGSEA. The CDR3 sequence is 13 residues long. The V and J ends lost 5 bases and 2 bases, in that order; junction bases with no gene match: 3. Here the CDR3 reads CSVKRENTDTQYF. The CDR3 DNA is TGCAGCGTTAAGCGGGAGAACACAGATACGCAGTATTTT.

The sample holds a few counts of this clone. V gene TRBV7-9 combines with J gene TRBJ1-2; 7 bases are shared with TRBD1. The CDR3 has 15 residues. Germline lookup yields CDR1 SEHNR and CDR2 FQNEAQ (reference sequence). V dropped 5 bases and J dropped 3; count of bases not matched to a gene: 9. CDR3: CASSQRGTAYYGYTF. The DNA of the CDR3 is TGTGCCAGCAGCCAAAGGGGGACAGCTTACTATGGCTACACCTTC.

The V call is TRBV19, the J call TRBJ2-2; D might be TRBD2 (6 bases). CDR3 size: 15 residues. Trimming pared 6 bases from V and 1 base from J, leaving 12 bases between. CDR1 is LNHDA, CDR2 SQIVND, per germline (reference sequence). The CDR3 reads CASRGGSGNTGELFF. The CDR3 DNA is TGTGCCAGTAGAGGAGGGAGCGGGAACACCGGGGAGCTGTTTTTT.

This clone was counted a single time. The chain is built from TRBV27 and TRBJ2-3, with a possible D match to TRBD2 (5 bases). The germline V gene encodes CDR1 MNHEY and CDR2 SMNVEV (reference sequence). V was cut by 10 bases and J by 3 bases, with 23 bases left in between. The CDR3 runs to 16 residues. CDR3 region: CATTKRAWGVTDTQYF. The CDR3 DNA is TGTGCCACCACAAAGAGGGCGTGGGGTGTGACAGATACGCAGTATTTT.

V usage is TRBV6-1 and J usage is TRBJ1-1, with a tentative D call TRBD1 (5 bases). V was clipped by 5 bases and J by 5 bases, with 15 bases between them. Germline lookup yields CDR1 MNHNS and CDR2 SASEGT. This CDR3 comprises 14 residues. DNA for the CDR3: TGTGCCAGCAGTACCCAAAGGGGAGGTACTGAAGCTTTCTTT. Residues: CASSTQRGGTEAFF.

This chain joins TRBV7-2 and TRBJ2-2; 9 bases align to TRBD1. The CDR3 sequence is 16 residues long. V lost 1 base to trimming and J lost 4 bases; unmatched junction nucleotides: 4. Germline V gives CDR1 SGHTA, CDR2 FQGNSA. The DNA for the CDR3 is TGTGCCAGCAGCTTAGAACAGGGGGCTGTCACCGGGGAGCTGTTTTTT. Amino acids: CASSLEQGAVTGELFF.

This chain joins TRBV5-5 and TRBJ2-7, with 7 positions matching TRBD2. The CDR3 sequence is 13 residues long. Germline CDR1 reads SGHKS; CDR2 reads YYEKEE (reference sequence). The J segment lost 6 bases and the V segment lost 1 base, leaving 4 bases of the junction unmatched. The CDR3: CASSLMGEGEQYF. For the CDR3, the DNA is TGTGCCAGCAGCTTGATGGGGGAGGGCGAGCAGTACTTC.

This clone is a singleton in its sample. The CDR3 spells CAWSLPGGHWQPQHF. CDR3 in DNA: TGTGCCTGGAGTCTCCCGGGGGGGCATTGGCAGCCCCAGCATTTT. V gene TRBV30 combines with J gene TRBJ1-5; D is perhaps TRBD1 (6 bases). Germline V lookup: CDR1 GTSNPN, CDR2 SVGIG (reference sequence). The CDR3 spans 15 residues. With 2 bases removed from V and 7 bases from J, the gap between germline ends came to 18 bases. Together with reference TRBV30 and TRBJ1-5, the CDR3 gives the full variable domain: SQTIHQWPATLVQPVGSPLSLECTVEGTSNPNLYWYRQAAGRGLQLLFYSVGIGQISSEVPQNLSASRPQDRQFILSSKKLLLSDSGFYLCAWSLPGGHWQPQHFGDGTRLSIL.

The rearrangement uses TRBV2 and TRBJ1-4; TRBD1 matches 7 bases. The junction had 10 bases not matched to a gene; V was cut back by 7 bases and J by 8 bases. CDR1 is SNHLY, CDR2 FYNNEI, per germline. The CDR3 extends over 14 amino acids. CDR3 residues: CASTATGSLEKLFF. CDR3 coding DNA: TGTGCCAGCACCGCGACAGGGTCGCTGGAAAAACTGTTTTTT.

This clone was detected once. The chain couples TRBV5-8 to TRBJ2-1; D may be TRBD2 (6 bases). Deletions cut 0 bases from V and 3 bases from J, with 13 bases between. Germline V gene data show CDR1 as SGHTS and CDR2 as YDEGEE. This CDR3 has 16 amino acids. The CDR3 protein is CASSLAAGKGYNEQFF. As DNA, the CDR3 is TGTGCCAGCAGCTTGGCCGCGGGGAAAGGCTACAATGAGCAGTTCTTC.

CDR3 in amino acids: CASSPGISTDTQYF. The CDR3 bases are TGTGCCAGCAGCCCAGGGATTAGCACAGATACGCAGTATTTT. The chain is built from TRBV11-2 and TRBJ2-3; tentatively, D is TRBD1 (5 bases). The V and J ends lost 5 bases and 0 bases respectively, with 9 bases between them. This CDR3 is 14 amino acids long. Germline V lookup: CDR1 SGHAT, CDR2 FQNNGV.